The rows below give T cell receptor beta chains drawn from one sample of a study of graft-versus-host responses after intestinal transplantation. Sequencing was performed with immunoSEQ multiplex PCR; in TCRdb, only in-frame clones are kept and a portion is missing. This sample has 90,000 to 150,000 clones; around 93% occur once, and the top ten carry more than 0.095%. For these receptors, no antigen is known. Specimen: unstimulated CD4+ T cells sorted from spleen or lymph node cells, collected before intestinal transplant. The receptor source for this set is a human donor who received an intestinal transplant. Each CDR3 is given with its conserved first and last residue. Each record gives: V gene, J gene, clone size, D gene, CDR3 protein, CDR3 DNA. A D gene is named only where the DNA matches it firmly. Not all rows give a size; the values are once, few, many and, for expanded clones, a class.

V gene: TRBV7-3
J gene: TRBJ2-3
clone size: once
D gene: TRBD1
CDR3 protein: CASSGQGSTDTQYF
CDR3 DNA: TGTGCCAGCTCCGGACAGGGGTCCACAGATACGCAGTATTTT

V gene: TRBV15
J gene: TRBJ2-7
clone size: .
D gene: .
CDR3 protein: CATSREQHYEQYF
CDR3 DNA: TGTGCCACCAGCAGAGAGCAGCACTACGAGCAGTACTTC

V gene: TRBV18
J gene: TRBJ2-7
clone size: .
D gene: .
CDR3 protein: CASSPPAQGWAYEQYF
CDR3 DNA: TGTGCCAGCTCACCACCTGCTCAGGGCTGGGCCTACGAGCAGTACTTC

V gene: TRBV6-1
J gene: TRBJ1-3
clone size: .
D gene: TRBD1
CDR3 protein: CASSPQGQVGNTIYF
CDR3 DNA: TGTGCCAGCAGTCCCCAGGGACAGGTCGGAAACACCATATATTTT

V gene: TRBV21-1
J gene: TRBJ1-5
clone size: .
D gene: .
CDR3 protein: CASSKALCRGGQPQHF
CDR3 DNA: TGTGCCAGCAGCAAAGCGCTTTGCAGGGGGGGGCAGCCCCAGCATTTT

V gene: TRBV18
J gene: TRBJ2-7
clone size: .
D gene: .
CDR3 protein: CASSPKHEQYF
CDR3 DNA: TGTGCCAGCTCACCGAAACACGAGCAGTACTTC

V gene: TRBV4-2
J gene: TRBJ2-3
clone size: .
D gene: TRBD2
CDR3 protein: CASSQDAGGPRGTQYF
CDR3 DNA: TGTGCCAGCAGCCAAGACGCGGGAGGGCCCCGGGGGACGCAGTATTTT

V gene: TRBV19
J gene: TRBJ2-3
clone size: few
D gene: .
CDR3 protein: CASIASGTDTQYF
CDR3 DNA: TGTGCCAGTATCGCTAGCGGCACAGATACGCAGTATTTT

V gene: TRBV5-1
J gene: TRBJ1-1
clone size: .
D gene: TRBD1
CDR3 protein: CASRYDRGTEAFF
CDR3 DNA: TGCGCCAGCAGGTACGACAGGGGCACTGAAGCTTTCTTT

V gene: TRBV18
J gene: TRBJ2-5
clone size: .
D gene: .
CDR3 protein: CASSPLQETQYF
CDR3 DNA: TGTGCCAGCTCACCCCTCCAAGAGACCCAGTACTTC

V gene: TRBV5-1
J gene: TRBJ1-1
clone size: .
D gene: TRBD1
CDR3 protein: CASSLRTGGNTEAFF
CDR3 DNA: TGCGCCAGCAGCCTAAGGACAGGGGGCAACACTGAAGCTTTCTTT

V gene: TRBV28
J gene: TRBJ2-3
clone size: .
D gene: TRBD2
CDR3 protein: CASSPLAGVWTDTQYF
CDR3 DNA: TGTGCCAGCAGTCCACTAGCGGGAGTTTGGACAGATACGCAGTATTTT